This entry lists 11 T cell receptor beta chains sequenced from one sample in a study of blood T cell repertoires in COVID-19. Assay: immunoSEQ multiplex PCR; the TCRdb copy retains only in-frame clones and omits some. The data contain around 220,000 clones, roughly 90% of them singletons. Sequenced: peripheral blood. Receptors were obtained from a man aged 35-49 years with active or convalescent COVID-19.

V and J are TRBV27 and TRBJ2-1; D is undetermined. The CDR3 is 13 amino acids. The V gene's germline CDR1 is MNHEY and CDR2 SMNVEV (reference sequence). V was pared by 0 bases and J by 8 bases, with 8 bases between. In DNA form, the CDR3 reads TGTGCCAGCAGTTTATCGGCCCTCTATGAGCAGTTCTTC. It codes for CASSLSALYEQFF.

This chain links TRBV18 with TRBJ1-1, with unresolved D. The CDR3 extends over 12 amino acids. Germline-derived CDR1 and CDR2 are KGHSH and LQKENI. V was trimmed by 3 bases and J by 1 base, leaving 3 bases between them. The CDR3 reads CASSPRNTEAFF. CDR3 bases: TGTGCCAGCTCACCGAGGAACACTGAAGCTTTCTTT.

The chain recombines TRBV5-1 with TRBJ1-5; D not resolved. V lost 0 bases, J lost 2 bases, and 9 bases lay in between. There are 15 residues in the CDR3. CDR1 and CDR2 (germline): SGHRS, YFSETQ. CDR3 DNA: TGCGCCAGCAGCTTGGATTCCGGGGGCAATCAGCCCCAGCATTTT. Protein sequence: CASSLDSGGNQPQHF.

This chain links TRBV18 with TRBJ1-2; D not certain. Germline V gene data show CDR1 as KGHSH and CDR2 as LQKENI. The V end lost 3 bases, the J end lost 4 bases, and 18 bases lay between the germline ends. The CDR3 sequence is 16 residues long. CDR3: CASSPAGPSKAYGYTF. CDR3 nucleotides: TGTGCCAGCTCACCCGCAGGTCCCTCAAAGGCCTATGGCTACACCTTC.

The CDR3 spells CASSSWTGEQYF. The CDR3 DNA sequence: TGTGCCAGCAGCTCATGGACAGGTGAGCAGTACTTC. The chain combines TRBV7-9 with TRBJ2-7; 7 bases align to TRBD1. V shed 4 bases, J shed 7 bases, and the junction held 4 bases outside the gene matches. Per germline, CDR1 SEHNR and CDR2 FQNEAQ (reference sequence). This CDR3 region has 12 residues.

J is TRBJ2-3 and V is TRBV29-1, with D possibly matching TRBD2 (7 bases). Germline lookup yields CDR1 SQVTM and CDR2 ANQGSEA. Trimming cost V 6 bases and J 6 bases, with 19 bases left between them. The CDR3 length is 14 residues. CDR3 residues: CSVSLGGGADTQYF. Written as DNA, the CDR3 is TGCAGCGTATCACTAGGGGGGGGTGCGGATACGCAGTATTTT.

The chain carries TRBV10-2 and TRBJ1-5; 7 bases are a match to TRBD1. CDR1 is WSHSY, CDR2 SAAADI, per germline. The trim removed 6 bases at V and 6 bases at J, leaving 8 bases unmatched. The CDR3 sequence is 14 residues long. CDR3 loop: CASRPGQVGQPQHF. The CDR3 coding sequence is TGCGCCAGCAGGCCCGGACAGGTGGGTCAGCCCCAGCATTTT.

The chain recombines TRBV19 with TRBJ1-5; possibly TRBD1 for D (5 bases). Trimming removed 6 bases at V and 5 bases at J, with 17 bases between. Germline values: CDR1 LNHDA, CDR2 SQIVND (reference sequence). CDR3 length: 15 amino acids. CDR3 region: CASRPLVGGHQPQHF. The CDR3 coding sequence is TGTGCCAGTAGACCCTTGGTGGGGGGACATCAGCCCCAGCATTTT. Complete variable domain (other parts from reference TRBV19 and TRBJ1-5): DGGITQSPKYLFRKEGQNVTLSCEQNLNHDAMYWYRQDPGQGLRLIYYSQIVNDFQKGDIAEGYSVSREKKESFPLTVTSAQKNPTAFYLCASRPLVGGHQPQHFGDGTRLSIL.

This rearrangement joins TRBV6-5 to TRBJ2-7; 7 nucleotides align to TRBD2. Germline assignment: CDR1 MNHEY and CDR2 SVGAGI. This CDR3 contains 15 residues. The junction had 7 bases not matched to a gene; V was cut back by 4 bases and J by 1 base. In DNA, the CDR3 is TGTGCCAGCAGTTCCGACCGCGGGGGTTCCTACGAGCAGTACTTC. It is translated as CASSSDRGGSYEQYF.

The chain is built from TRBV9 and TRBJ2-1, with 10 bases identical to TRBD2. Trimming took 3 bases from V and 3 from J; bases not matched to a gene: 6. The CDR3 loop spans 16 amino acids. The germline V gene has CDR1 SGDLS and CDR2 YYNGEE. The CDR3 here is CASSAPAGGLYNEQFF. In DNA form, the CDR3 reads TGTGCCAGCAGCGCCCCAGCGGGAGGGCTCTACAATGAGCAGTTCTTC.

The chain employs TRBV11-2 and TRBJ1-1; D may be TRBD1 (5 bases). The CDR3 sequence is 16 residues long. CDR1 and CDR2 from the germline V gene are SGHAT and FQNNGV. Trimming removed 2 bases at V and 5 bases at J, with 18 bases between. This CDR3 is CASSLWRGRGLTEAFF. The CDR3 bases are TGTGCCAGCAGCTTATGGAGAGGGAGGGGTCTGACTGAAGCTTTCTTT.